This T cell receptor beta chain came from a study of cytomegalovirus exposure and HLA in healthy donors. This CDR3 spans 12 amino acids. Trimming took off 3 bases at V and 7 bases at J, with 7 bases between the two ends. Germline V lookup: CDR1 SNHLY, CDR2 FYNNEI. Generated by immunoSEQ multiplex PCR, the TCRdb table keeps only in-frame clones and is missing some. Altogether about 140,000 clones are present, 86% being singletons, with the ten largest covering less than 3.5%. Sequenced sample: PBMCs. This chain links TRBV2 with TRBJ1-5; D ambiguous. The sequence was obtained from a young man in good health and CMV-seronegative. The CDR3 sequence is CASSDTSQPQHF. In DNA form, the CDR3 reads TGTGCCAGCAGTGACACGAGCCAGCCCCAGCATTTT.